One and the same sample provided the 5 T cell receptor beta chains below, sequenced in a study of shared clonotypes between healthy human individuals. The data were produced by immunoSEQ multiplex PCR, yet TCRdb's version contains in-frame clones alone and is incomplete. The profile shows about 1.1 million clones, approximately 77% of them singletons. The specimen was memory CD4+ T cells from PBMCs. The subset: CD45RA-negative fraction. These receptors all come from a man between 18 and 35 years old in good health. Some clones in this sample may be carry-over from other donors' samples.

The rearrangement links TRBV18 to TRBJ2-5; 9 bases match TRBD2. From germline, CDR1 is KGHSH and CDR2 LQKENI. The CDR3 has 16 residues. The ends lost 2 bases at V and 1 base at J; junction bases unmatched: 5. CDR3 coding DNA: TGTGCCAGCTCACCATTGGCAGCGGGAGGCCAAGAGACCCAGTACTTC. It encodes CASSPLAAGGQETQYF.

The table lists this clone with many counts. V usage is TRBV4-1 and J usage is TRBJ2-7; 10 nucleotides match TRBD2. The ends lost 3 bases at V and 3 bases at J; junction bases unmatched: 5. The CDR3 consists of 15 residues. CDR1 is MGHRA and CDR2 is YSYEKL in the germline V gene. CDR3 region: CASSHPSGRVYEQYF. CDR3 DNA sequence: TGCGCCAGCAGCCACCCTAGCGGGAGAGTCTACGAGCAGTACTTC.

Only a few counts were recorded for this clone. The chain links TRBV27 to TRBJ1-1; D is undetermined. CDR3 length: 14 residues. Germline assignment: CDR1 MNHEY and CDR2 SMNVEV (reference sequence). Trimming took 0 bases from V and 2 from J, leaving 7 bases between them. The DNA of the CDR3 is TGTGCCAGCAGTTTATCCCCCAAAAACACTGAAGCTTTCTTT. This codes for CASSLSPKNTEAFF.

This clone occurred a few times. The chain is built from TRBV18 and TRBJ1-1; the D is unclear. The CDR3 sequence is 14 residues long. Germline V gives CDR1 KGHSH, CDR2 LQKENI. With 6 bases removed from V and 3 bases from J, the gap between germline ends came to 14 bases. CDR3 sequence: CASSARVPDTEAFF. DNA of the CDR3: TGTGCCAGCTCGGCTAGGGTGCCGGACACTGAAGCTTTCTTT.

This clone was detected only once. The chain links TRBV7-2 to TRBJ2-7; D may be TRBD1 (6 bases). Deletions cut 2 bases from V and 2 bases from J, with 13 bases between. This CDR3 is built from 15 residues. In germline, CDR1 is SGHTA, CDR2 FQGNSA. CDR3 loop: CASSLRGTIAYEQYF. In DNA, the CDR3 is TGTGCCAGCAGCTTAAGGGGGACAATTGCCTACGAGCAGTACTTC.